A single sample gave rise to the 12 T cell receptor beta chains below, sequenced in a study of blood T cell repertoires in COVID-19. TCRdb's table, derived via immunoSEQ multiplex PCR, lists solely in-frame clones and lacks some. The sample holds approximately 150,000 clones, around 88% seen once. Sequencing was performed on peripheral blood. These receptors were collected from a woman in her seventies who had recovered from COVID-19.

This clone came up once. The rearrangement links TRBV5-1 to TRBJ1-2, with 9 bases matching TRBD1. With V trimmed by 5 bases and J by 3 bases, 8 bases remained unmatched. CDR3 length: 15 residues. CDR1 and CDR2 from the germline V gene are SGHRS and YFSETQ. The CDR3 reads CASRPGTGFDYGYTF. As DNA, the CDR3 is TGCGCCAGCAGGCCGGGGACAGGGTTTGACTATGGCTACACCTTC.

The chain has TRBV6-5 and TRBJ2-7; TRBD2 aligns across 10 bases. Germline CDR1 reads MNHEY; CDR2 reads SVGAGI. The CDR3 runs 15 residues. After removal of 7 bases from V and 0 bases from J, the junction contained 6 bases not matched to a gene. The CDR3 loop is CASTISGRRSYEQYF. The CDR3 bases are TGTGCCAGCACTATTAGCGGGAGGCGCTCCTACGAGCAGTACTTC.

This chain links TRBV7-6 with TRBJ2-7; 10 bases are shared with TRBD2. Germline CDR1 SGHVS, CDR2 FNYEAQ. V trimming: 4 bases; J trimming: 3 bases; junction bases outside the gene matches: 6. The CDR3 runs 15 residues. The CDR3 reads CASSSLAGAFYEQYF. The CDR3 nucleotides are TGTGCCAGCAGCTCTCTAGCGGGAGCCTTCTACGAGCAGTACTTC.

This chain joins TRBV5-6 and TRBJ2-7; tentatively, D is TRBD1 (8 bases). The CDR3 is 14 amino acids. V was pared by 4 bases and J by 6 bases, with 17 bases between. Germline lookup yields CDR1 SGHDT and CDR2 YYEEEE. The CDR3 here is CASSPQGGQGEQYF. Here the CDR3 DNA reads TGTGCCAGCAGCCCACAGGGGGGGCAGGGCGAGCAGTACTTC.

The V and J genes are TRBV6-5 and TRBJ1-2; 7 bases are a match to TRBD1. Per the germline V gene, CDR1 is MNHEY and CDR2 is SVGAGI. V was clipped by 0 bases and J by 8 bases; unmatched bases: 12. CDR3 length: 16 residues. This CDR3 is CASSYSSGTVVEGYTF. In DNA form, the CDR3 reads TGTGCCAGCAGTTACTCATCCGGGACAGTCGTAGAAGGCTACACCTTC.

V gene TRBV19 combines with J gene TRBJ1-6, with 7 bases identical to TRBD1. With 4 bases clipped from V and 5 bases from J, the junction kept 2 bases outside the gene matches. The CDR3 is 14 amino acids. In germline, CDR1 is LNHDA, CDR2 SQIVND (reference sequence). The CDR3 spells CASSTGQDNSPLHF. The CDR3 DNA reads as TGTGCCAGTAGTACAGGACAGGATAATTCACCCCTCCACTTT.

The chain uses TRBV5-1 and TRBJ2-5; D might be TRBD1 (6 bases). Trimming left V 0 bases short and J 5 bases short, with 14 bases between. The CDR3 is 15 amino acids. Germline CDR1 and CDR2: SGHRS and YFSETQ. CDR3 region: CASSLAPQGRETQYF. CDR3 nucleotide sequence: TGCGCCAGCAGCTTGGCCCCACAGGGACGGGAGACCCAGTACTTC.

V is TRBV20-1 and J is TRBJ2-5; D not resolved. Between the trimmed V and J ends, which lost 2 bases and 4 bases, there was a span of 5 bases. CDR3 length: 11 amino acids. Germline lookup yields CDR1 DFQATT and CDR2 SNEGSKA (reference sequence). The CDR3 loop reads CSARRLETQYF. The CDR3 DNA follows: TGCAGTGCTAGACGACTAGAGACCCAGTACTTC.

The chain joins TRBV9 to TRBJ2-1; 14 bases are shared with TRBD2. This CDR3 is 17 amino acids long. The V segment lost 2 bases and the J segment 7 bases; nucleotides outside the gene matches: 8. Germline V gives CDR1 SGDLS, CDR2 YYNGEE. The CDR3 nucleotides are TGTGCCAGCAGCGTTGGGACTAGCGGGAGCGGAGGGAATGAGCAGTTCTTC. Translated: CASSVGTSGSGGNEQFF.

The chain joins TRBV5-1 to TRBJ2-1, with D perhaps TRBD2 (6 bases). CDR3 length: 14 residues. Trimming took 3 bases from V and 2 from J, leaving 9 bases between them. CDR1 and CDR2 (germline): SGHRS, YFSETQ. CDR3 in DNA: TGCGCCAGCAGCTCCGGGACTCCCTACAATGAGCAGTTCTTC. It translates to CASSSGTPYNEQFF.

V is TRBV9 and J is TRBJ2-5; 7 bases fit TRBD1. Germline lookup yields CDR1 SGDLS and CDR2 YYNGEE. Germline trimming cut 4 bases from V and 3 bases from J; bases unmatched to any gene: 6. The CDR3 runs to 14 residues. CDR3 sequence reads: CASSPPGTEETQYF. The CDR3, as DNA: TGTGCCAGCAGCCCCCCGGGGACAGAAGAGACCCAGTACTTC.

The rearrangement uses TRBV30 and TRBJ1-1, with 7 bases fitting TRBD1. This CDR3 has 15 residues. Germline V lookup: CDR1 GTSNPN, CDR2 SVGIG (reference sequence). Trimming cost V 2 bases and J 4 bases; bases outside gene matches: 10. This chain's CDR3 is CAWSKGGTGATEAFF. CDR3 coding DNA: TGTGCCTGGAGTAAGGGGGGTACAGGGGCCACTGAAGCTTTCTTT.